This passage covers 16 T cell receptor beta chains from one sample sequenced in a study of blood T cell repertoires in COVID-19. The assay was immunoSEQ multiplex PCR, and TCRdb's table has in-frame clones only and misses some. The repertoire has roughly 140,000 clones, around 84% of them found once; the top ten carry about 5.8%. Sequencing was done on a sample of peripheral blood. The receptor set was obtained from a human donor in a cohort sampled during active COVID-19.

The chain has TRBV30 and TRBJ2-5; maybe TRBD1 (6 bases). Germline CDR1 and CDR2: GTSNPN and SVGIG (reference sequence). Trimming shortened V by 0 bases and J by 5 bases, and 10 bases separated the two germline ends. The CDR3 consists of 13 residues. The DNA for the CDR3 is TGTGCCTGGAGTGTACAGGGATGGGAGACCCAGTACTTC. As protein: CAWSVQGWETQYF.

This clone has just one count. The V and J genes are TRBV29-1 and TRBJ1-2, with TRBD1 as a possible D gene (6 bases). The V gene's germline CDR1 is SQVTM and CDR2 ANQGSEA. The CDR3 has 12 amino acids. V lost 5 bases and J lost 3, with 10 bases in between. This chain's CDR3 is CSVKTGYYGYTF. For the CDR3, the DNA is TGCAGCGTTAAAACAGGGTACTATGGCTACACCTTC. Variable domain in full (rest from reference TRBV29-1 and TRBJ1-2): SAVISQKPSRDICQRGTSLTIQCQVDSQVTMMFWYRQQPGQSLTLIATANQGSEATYESGFVIDKFPISRPNLTFSTLTVSNMSPEDSSIYLCSVKTGYYGYTFGSGTRLTVV.

The chain links TRBV19 to TRBJ1-4, with TRBD1 identical over 7 bases. Losses at the gene ends were 5 bases for V and 10 bases for J; bases not matched to a gene: 13. Germline V gives CDR1 LNHDA, CDR2 SQIVND (reference sequence). The CDR3 has 15 residues. The CDR3 region is CASSSLGGGDGKLFF. Here the CDR3 DNA reads TGTGCCAGTAGTTCACTTGGAGGGGGCGACGGAAAACTGTTTTTT.

The chain is built from TRBV2 and TRBJ2-7; 10 nucleotides align to TRBD1. There are 16 residues in the CDR3. The germline CDR1 and CDR2 sequences are SNHLY and FYNNEI. Unmatched junction bases numbered 11, after V lost 7 bases and J lost 2 bases. CDR3 loop: CASTLIAGQGTYEQYF. The DNA for the CDR3 is TGTGCCAGCACCCTTATTGCGGGACAGGGGACCTACGAGCAGTACTTC.

The gene calls are TRBV29-1 and TRBJ2-3; 10 nucleotides match TRBD2. The CDR3 spans 14 residues. In germline, CDR1 is SQVTM, CDR2 ANQGSEA. The V gene end was trimmed by 4 bases and the J gene end by 3 bases; junction bases not matched to a gene: 4. CDR3 bases: TGCAGCGTTGGTGGTAGCGGGAGGACAGATACGCAGTATTTT. Translated, it gives CSVGGSGRTDTQYF.

This clone was found a few times. The gene calls are TRBV2 and TRBJ2-1, with 8 bases that match TRBD2. Germline V lookup: CDR1 SNHLY, CDR2 FYNNEI. The ends lost 7 bases at V and 8 bases at J; junction bases unmatched: 7. The CDR3 is 13 amino acids. The chain's CDR3 is CASTGLGSYEQFF. CDR3 nucleotide sequence: TGTGCCAGCACGGGACTAGGGTCCTATGAGCAGTTCTTC.

The chain joins TRBV6-5 to TRBJ1-1; D perhaps matches TRBD1 (6 bases). This CDR3 comprises 15 residues. The germline CDR1 and CDR2 sequences are MNHEY and SVGAGI. V was pared by 5 bases and J by 0 bases, with 13 bases between. The CDR3 sequence is CASSSDRNLNTEAFF. Here the CDR3 DNA reads TGTGCCAGCAGTAGCGACAGGAATCTGAACACTGAAGCTTTCTTT.

This chain uses TRBV2 with TRBJ2-5; D possibly corresponds to TRBD2 (6 bases). The germline V gene encodes CDR1 SNHLY and CDR2 FYNNEI. The length of the CDR3 is 13 residues. Trimming left V 8 bases short and J 5 bases short, with 15 bases between. The CDR3 coding sequence is TGTGCCAGCGGGGCGGGACGGCGGGAGACCCAGTACTTC. This sequence encodes CASGAGRRETQYF.

The genes are TRBV11-2 and TRBJ2-5; D not certain. The CDR3 extends over 12 amino acids. Per germline, CDR1 SGHAT and CDR2 FQNNGV. The V end lost 0 bases, the J end lost 4 bases, and 3 bases lay between the germline ends. The CDR3 region is CASSLDRETQYF. The CDR3, as DNA: TGTGCCAGCAGCTTAGATCGAGAGACCCAGTACTTC.

The V and J genes are TRBV18 and TRBJ2-1, with 8 bases aligning to TRBD1. V lost 3 bases to trimming and J lost 9 bases; unmatched junction nucleotides: 10. The CDR3 consists of 15 residues. The germline V gene has CDR1 KGHSH and CDR2 LQKENI. CDR3: CASSPVRGHLGEQFF. The CDR3 DNA reads TGTGCCAGCTCACCGGTCAGGGGGCACCTGGGTGAGCAGTTCTTC.

This chain uses TRBV5-1 with TRBJ2-1, with TRBD2 matching 9 bases. The CDR3 sequence is 16 residues long. Trimming cost V 4 bases and J 6 bases; bases outside gene matches: 11. Germline CDR1 is SGHRS and CDR2 is YFSETQ. The DNA of the CDR3 is TGCGCCAGCAGCAGTCGACCCGGACTAGCGTTCAATGAGCAGTTCTTC. Translation: CASSSRPGLAFNEQFF. Based on the CDR3 plus reference TRBV5-1 and TRBJ2-1, the full variable domain is KAGVTQTPRYLIKTRGQQVTLSCSPISGHRSVSWYQQTPGQGLQFLFEYFSETQRNKGNFPGRFSGRQFSNSRSEMNVSTLELGDSALYLCASSSRPGLAFNEQFFGPGTRLTVL.

The chain combines TRBV7-9 with TRBJ2-3; D is uncertain. The CDR3 covers 14 residues. Germline V lookup: CDR1 SEHNR, CDR2 FQNEAQ (reference sequence). The V end lost 2 bases, the J end lost 2 bases, and 8 bases lay between the germline ends. This chain's CDR3 is CASSLLGPTDTQYF. DNA for the CDR3: TGTGCCAGCAGCTTACTGGGCCCCACAGATACGCAGTATTTT.

The chain links TRBV19 to TRBJ2-3, with 7 bases matching TRBD1. V was pared by 5 bases and J by 3 bases, with 8 bases of the junction left unmatched. The CDR3 contains 15 residues. Per the germline V gene, CDR1 is LNHDA and CDR2 is SQIVND (reference sequence). The CDR3: CASSRQGGRTDTQYF. The CDR3 nucleotides read TGTGCCAGTAGTCGGCAAGGGGGCCGGACAGATACGCAGTATTTT.

The rearrangement links TRBV19 to TRBJ1-1; 11 nucleotides align to TRBD1. Germline-derived CDR1 and CDR2 are LNHDA and SQIVND (reference sequence). The V segment lost 4 bases and the J segment 3 bases; nucleotides outside the gene matches: 7. The CDR3 covers 16 residues. The CDR3 DNA is TGTGCCAGTAGTACTCGCCCGGGACAGGGGGACACTGAAGCTTTCTTT. Its protein product is CASSTRPGQGDTEAFF.

This clone was recorded once. This chain links TRBV5-1 with TRBJ2-7; maybe TRBD1 (6 bases). The CDR3 loop spans 13 amino acids. Germline CDR1 SGHRS, CDR2 YFSETQ. Trimming stripped 0 bases from V and 5 bases from J, with 9 bases between. Written as DNA, the CDR3 is TGCGCCAGCAGCTTGGCACAGGGCGACGAGCAGTACTTC. Translated: CASSLAQGDEQYF.

The chain joins TRBV5-1 to TRBJ2-1, with a possible D match to TRBD1 (5 bases). The CDR3 loop spans 16 amino acids. Germline V lookup: CDR1 SGHRS, CDR2 YFSETQ. V was shortened by 4 bases and J by 2 bases, with 16 bases between the two germline ends. The CDR3 region is CASSPSGAATYNEQFF. The CDR3 DNA follows: TGCGCCAGCAGCCCTAGTGGGGCCGCTACCTACAATGAGCAGTTCTTC. Combining the CDR3 with reference TRBV5-1 and TRBJ2-1 gives the whole variable domain KAGVTQTPRYLIKTRGQQVTLSCSPISGHRSVSWYQQTPGQGLQFLFEYFSETQRNKGNFPGRFSGRQFSNSRSEMNVSTLELGDSALYLCASSPSGAATYNEQFFGPGTRLTVL.